This is a list of T cell receptor beta chains from one sample in a study of blood T cell repertoires in COVID-19. Data came from immunoSEQ multiplex PCR; TCRdb stores just in-frame clones and leaves some out. This table has approximately 250,000 clones, roughly 86% appearing once. Material for sequencing was peripheral blood. These receptors all stem from a woman aged 80 or older with COVID-19, enrolled during active disease. Each CDR3 is given with its conserved first and last residue. The D gene is left open where the match is weak. Some rows mark clone size as missing; the rest say once, few, many or name a class of expanded clone.

>TRBV28|TRBJ2-5|.|.
CASSFYSSSLGYQETQYF
TGTGCCAGCAGTTTTTATTCTAGCTCCCTGGGGTACCAAGAGACCCAGTACTTC
>TRBV19|TRBJ2-3|.|.
CASSPGGTDTQYF
TGTGCCAGTAGTCCCGGGGGCACAGATACGCAGTATTTT
>TRBV5-1|TRBJ2-7|.|once
CASSPRQGEDEQYF
TGCGCCAGCAGCCCCCGGCAGGGTGAGGACGAGCAGTACTTC
>TRBV30|TRBJ2-4|.|.
CAWRTKPPAKNIQYF
TGTGCCTGGAGGACAAAACCTCCAGCCAAAAACATTCAGTACTTC
>TRBV3-1/TRBV3-2|TRBJ2-3|TRBD1|.
CASSEMFQGANTDTQYF
TGTGCCAGCAGCGAAATGTTTCAGGGGGCAAACACAGATACGCAGTATTTT
>TRBV28|TRBJ2-1|TRBD2|.
CASKDGTSGSYEQFF
TGTGCCAGCAAAGACGGGACTAGCGGGAGTTATGAGCAGTTCTTC
>TRBV11-2|TRBJ1-5|TRBD1|.
CASSAQGARQPQHF
TGTGCCAGCAGCGCACAGGGGGCGCGACAGCCCCAGCATTTT
>TRBV6-2/TRBV6-3|TRBJ1-1|TRBD1|.
CASSYHGTGGSEAFF
TGTGCCAGCAGTTACCACGGGACAGGAGGGTCTGAAGCTTTCTTT
>TRBV10-1|TRBJ1-2|.|.
CASSEGAGHGYTF
TGCGCCAGCAGTGAAGGTGCAGGGCATGGCTACACCTTC
>TRBV4-1|TRBJ2-3|TRBD1|.
CASSRDSLTDTQYF
TGCGCCAGCAGCCGGGACAGCCTGACAGATACGCAGTATTTT
>TRBV5-8|TRBJ1-5|.|few
CASSLRRGNQPQHF
TGTGCCAGCAGCTTACGCAGGGGTAATCAGCCCCAGCATTTT
>TRBV27|TRBJ2-7|TRBD2|.
CASSPRGLAIFEQYF
TGTGCCAGCAGTCCCCGGGGACTAGCGATATTCGAGCAGTACTTC
>TRBV9|TRBJ1-6|.|.
CASSAGDTVSNSPLHF
TGTGCCAGCAGCGCGGGAGATACAGTTAGCAATTCACCCCTCCACTTT
>TRBV6-5|TRBJ2-5|.|.
CASSRLEQETQYF
TGTGCCAGCAGTCGCCTAGAGCAAGAGACCCAGTACTTC
>TRBV28|TRBJ2-1|TRBD2|.
CASSPGAGGPGNEQFF
TGTGCCAGCAGTCCCGGAGCGGGGGGGCCGGGGAATGAGCAGTTCTTC
>TRBV6-2/TRBV6-3|TRBJ2-5|.|once
CASSYSTRETQYF
TGTGCCAGCAGTTACTCGACGCGGGAGACCCAGTACTTC
>TRBV5-4|TRBJ2-3|TRBD2|.
CASSLAGGPSTDTQYF
TGTGCCAGCAGCTTGGCGGGGGGGCCCAGCACAGATACGCAGTATTTT
>TRBV6-2/TRBV6-3|TRBJ1-3|.|.
CASIPGTSGNTIYF
TGTGCCAGCATCCCCGGGACATCTGGAAACACCATATATTTT
>TRBV7-9|TRBJ1-6|TRBD1|.
CASRTTGGGSPLHF
TGTGCCAGCAGGACCACAGGGGGTGGTTCACCCCTCCACTTT
>TRBV10-2|TRBJ1-1|.|.
CASSEEGQGLNTEAFF
TGCGCCAGCAGTGAGGAGGGCCAGGGGTTGAACACTGAAGCTTTCTTT
>TRBV6-2/TRBV6-3|TRBJ1-2|.|.
CASSSGGTAANYGYTF
TGTGCCAGCAGTTCGGGGGGGACGGCAGCTAACTATGGCTACACCTTC
>TRBV4-3|TRBJ1-1|.|.
CASSRLAGTTEAFF
TGCGCCAGCAGCCGATTGGCGGGGACCACTGAAGCTTTCTTT
>TRBV19|TRBJ1-6|TRBD1|.
CASSIDRGPPLHF
TGTGCCAGTAGTATCGACAGGGGACCACCCCTCCACTTT
>TRBV10-1|TRBJ1-6|.|.
CASSPSYNSPLHF
TGCGCCAGCAGCCCATCCTATAATTCACCCCTCCACTTT
>TRBV2|TRBJ1-2|.|.
CASSAVSTNYGYTF
TGTGCCAGCAGTGCCGTTAGCACTAACTATGGCTACACCTTC
>TRBV5-1|TRBJ1-1|.|.
CASSLGETNTEAFF
TGCGCCAGCAGCTTGGGGGAGACGAACACTGAAGCTTTCTTT
>TRBV6-5|TRBJ2-7|.|once
CASKRRGGSYEQYF
TGTGCCAGCAAAAGAAGGGGGGGTTCCTACGAGCAGTACTTC
>TRBV7-7|TRBJ2-1|TRBD2|once
CASSLGSGGRNNEQFF
TGTGCCAGCAGCTTAGGTAGCGGGGGGAGAAACAATGAGCAGTTCTTC
>TRBV5-4|TRBJ2-1|TRBD1|.
CASSRGTGVSSEQFF
TGTGCCAGCAGCCGGGGGACAGGGGTGTCGAGTGAGCAGTTCTTC
>TRBV6-1|TRBJ1-2|.|.
CASSDEGRAYYGYTF
TGTGCCAGCAGTGACGAAGGCAGGGCCTACTATGGCTACACCTTC
>TRBV20-1|TRBJ2-2|.|.
CSASRSGNGELFF
TGCAGTGCTAGTCGGTCGGGAAACGGGGAGCTGTTTTTT
>TRBV11-2|TRBJ1-6|TRBD1|.
CASSQAGGTDYNSPLHF
TGTGCCAGCAGCCAGGCAGGGGGCACGGACTATAATTCACCCCTCCACTTT
>TRBV19|TRBJ1-5|TRBD1|.
CASKETGFAQPQHF
TGTGCCAGTAAAGAGACAGGGTTTGCTCAGCCCCAGCATTTT
>TRBV29-1|TRBJ2-3|.|.
CSASRGASSDTQYF
TGCAGCGCCTCCCGGGGGGCTAGTTCGGATACGCAGTATTTT
>TRBV19|TRBJ1-5|TRBD1|.
CASRSPGQGYNQPQHF
TGTGCCAGTAGATCACCGGGACAGGGATACAATCAGCCCCAGCATTTT
>TRBV5-1|TRBJ2-5|TRBD2|.
CASLPGGPGETQYF
TGCGCCAGTTTACCGGGGGGGCCCGGCGAGACCCAGTACTTC
>TRBV2|TRBJ2-5|TRBD2|.
CASSPGLAGGEETQYF
TGTGCCAGCAGCCCGGGACTAGCGGGGGGGGAAGAGACCCAGTACTTC
>TRBV12-3/TRBV12-4|TRBJ1-5|.|.
CASAGNGNQPQHF
TGTGCCAGCGCCGGGAATGGCAATCAGCCCCAGCATTTT
>TRBV6-2/TRBV6-3|TRBJ2-3|TRBD2|.
CVSSPRGLATTDTQYF
TGTGTCAGCAGTCCGCGGGGACTAGCGACCACAGATACGCAGTATTTT
>TRBV5-1|TRBJ2-6|.|.
CASSVDFSGANVLTF
TGCGCCAGCAGCGTGGACTTTTCTGGGGCCAACGTCCTGACTTTC